Listed below are T cell receptor beta chains from one sample, sequenced in a study of beta chain features in type 1 diabetes. Sequencing used immunoSEQ multiplex PCR; TCRdb keeps in-frame clones, though not all of them. The table shows under 400,000 clones, with 10% to 15% occurring only once. The sample was naive CD4+ T cells from blood. The receptor set was obtained from a woman between 18 and 29 years old with type 1 diabetes. Both conserved end residues are part of each CDR3. A D gene is named only where the DNA matches it firmly. Rows give clone size only sometimes, using once, few, many, or a class for an expanded clone.

d_call	j_call	clone_size	v_call	cdr3_length	cdr3_nt	cdr3_aa
NA	TRBJ2-2	few	TRBV7-9	15	TGTGCCAGCAGCTTAGGGACACCAAACACCGGGGAGCTGTTTTTT	CASSLGTPNTGELFF
NA	TRBJ1-4	NA	TRBV29-1	12	TGCAGCGTCAACGGGGGAAATGAAAAACTGTTTTTT	CSVNGGNEKLFF
TRBD2	TRBJ2-7	NA	TRBV7-2	15	TGTGCCAGCAGCTTAGAGACTAGCGGGAGGTACGAGCAGTACTTC	CASSLETSGRYEQYF
NA	TRBJ2-3	NA	TRBV11-3	16	TGTGCCAGCAGCCCTCTGGGGGGGGCCCAGGGAGATACGCAGTATTTT	CASSPLGGAQGDTQYF
TRBD2	TRBJ2-5	NA	TRBV6-5	14	TGTGCCAGCAGCTTATTAGCGGGAGAGGAGACCCAGTACTTC	CASSLLAGEETQYF
TRBD2	TRBJ2-1	NA	TRBV7-9	17	TGTGCCAGCAGCTGGGGGACTAGCGGGAGCTCCTACAATGAGCAGTTCTTC	CASSWGTSGSSYNEQFF
NA	TRBJ1-4	NA	TRBV19	18	TGTGCCAGTAGTACAACGACAGGATACACAACACCCTATGAAAAACTGTTTTTT	CASSTTTGYTTPYEKLFF
TRBD1	TRBJ1-1	NA	TRBV19	14	TGTGCCAGTAACCTAGACAGGGGGAACACTGAAGCTTTCTTT	CASNLDRGNTEAFF
TRBD1	TRBJ1-2	NA	TRBV6-6	10	TGTGCCAGCAGTTCGACAGGGTATTCCTTC	CASSSTGYSF
NA	TRBJ2-6	NA	TRBV2	15	TGTGCCAGCCGGGTAGAAGTCTCTGGGGCCAACGTCCTGACTTTC	CASRVEVSGANVLTF
NA	TRBJ2-1	few	TRBV29-1	12	TGCAGCGTTGAGTCCAGGGGACGGGAGCAGTTCTTC	CSVESRGREQFF
NA	TRBJ1-1	NA	TRBV30	12	TGTGCCTGGGGTGGCGCGGGCACTGAAGCTTTCTTT	CAWGGAGTEAFF
TRBD1	TRBJ1-3	NA	TRBV9	17	TGTGCCAGCAGCCCGCCGGGACAGGGGGCGACGGGAAACACCATATATTTT	CASSPPGQGATGNTIYF
NA	TRBJ2-4	NA	TRBV29-1	14	TGCAGCGTTGCGCAACACCTAGCCAAAAACATTCAGTACTTC	CSVAQHLAKNIQYF
NA	TRBJ2-1	NA	TRBV18	14	TGTGCCAGCTCACAACAGGGCAGTTGGAATGAGCAGTTCTTC	CASSQQGSWNEQFF
NA	TRBJ2-1	few	TRBV7-2	14	TGTGCCAGCAGCCGCGTGGGGGGGGCCAATGAGCAGTTCTTC	CASSRVGGANEQFF
NA	TRBJ2-4	NA	TRBV7-2	14	TGTGCCAGCAGCCCCCAAGGGGGGGAGGTGATTCAGTACTTC	CASSPQGGEVIQYF
NA	TRBJ2-1	few	TRBV11-2	14	TGTGCCAGCAGCTTCGACACGGTCTACAATGAGCAGTTCTTC	CASSFDTVYNEQFF